This TCR beta chain was sequenced during a study of OX40 agonist ivuxolimab in advanced cancers. Turning to this clone: Its antigen is undetermined.

The CDR3 loop spans 17 amino acids. Germline assignment: CDR1 SQVTM and CDR2 ANQGSEA. Trimming cost V 0 bases and J 4 bases; bases outside gene matches: 15. Clones were read by immunoSEQ multiplex PCR, and TCRdb kept only the in-frame ones, dropping some. The sample carries approximately 90,000 clones, around 88% recorded once. Study outcomes and limitations: At doses 0.1 to 3.0 mg/kg, CD4+ and CD8+ clones expanded. There were also nonresponders showing low normalized T-cell clonal expansion.

The genes are TRBV29-1 and TRBJ2-7; the match to TRBD1 covers 7 bases. Specimen: CD4+ or CD8+ T cells sorted from blood, collected in a trial of the OX40 agonist ivuxolimab. The TCR was taken from an adult with an advanced solid tumor such as melanoma, head and neck, liver or kidney cancer. This CDR3 reads CSVEDQSTGLIGYEQYF. In DNA, the CDR3 is TGCAGCGTTGAAGATCAATCGACAGGGTTAATCGGTTACGAGCAGTACTTC.